The 24 T cell receptor beta chains reported below all come from one sample, sequenced in a study of blood T cell repertoires in COVID-19. Libraries were prepared by immunoSEQ multiplex PCR; TCRdb keeps only in-frame clonotypes and omits some of them. The repertoire holds some 81,000 clones, with about 95% as singletons. Material: peripheral blood. These receptors were obtained from a human donor with active COVID-19. The donor label of this sample is uncertain.

The rearrangement links TRBV3-1 (or the pseudogene TRBV3-2) to TRBJ1-6, with a possible D match to TRBD1 (6 bases). Between the trimmed V and J ends, which lost 3 bases and 5 bases, there was a span of 11 bases. The CDR3 has 15 residues. Per germline, CDR1 LGHDT and CDR2 YNNKEL (reference sequence). In DNA form, the CDR3 reads TGTGCCAGCAGCCAGTTACAGGGAGATAATTCACCCCTCCACTTT. Protein product: CASSQLQGDNSPLHF.

The chain couples TRBV27 to TRBJ2-7; 7 bases fit TRBD2. There are 14 residues in the CDR3. Germline CDR1 is MNHEY and CDR2 is SMNVEV (reference sequence). V was pared by 5 bases and J by 2 bases, with 6 bases of the junction left unmatched. DNA for the CDR3: TGTGCCAGCAGTCCCGTGAGCGGGACCTACGAGCAGTACTTC. Translation gives CASSPVSGTYEQYF.

This clone appeared once. V is TRBV11-3 and J is TRBJ2-7, with D maybe TRBD1 (5 bases). This CDR3 has 14 residues. Deletions cut 1 base from V and 4 bases from J, with 11 bases between. CDR1 and CDR2 from the germline V gene are SGHNT and YENEEA. The CDR3 sequence is CASSLGQFDYEQYF. The CDR3 DNA reads TGTGCCAGCAGCTTAGGACAGTTCGATTACGAGCAGTACTTC.

This chain connects TRBV7-8 to TRBJ1-1, with 9 nucleotides matching TRBD1. The CDR3 sequence is 14 residues long. Trimming at V came to 3 bases and at J to 8 bases, leaving 7 bases not matched to a gene. The germline V gene has CDR1 SGHVS and CDR2 FQNEAQ. The CDR3 region is CASSFLRGQGEAFF. As DNA, the CDR3 is TGTGCCAGCAGCTTTTTACGGGGACAGGGCGAAGCTTTCTTT.

DNA for the CDR3: TGCGCCAGCAGTGAGTCATTCCCCAGGAACACTGAAGCTTTCTTT. Protein product: CASSESFPRNTEAFF. The V gene is TRBV10-1, the J gene TRBJ1-1; D gene ambiguous. From germline, CDR1 is WNHNN and CDR2 SYGVQD (reference sequence). The CDR3 covers 15 residues. V lost 0 bases to trimming and J lost 1 base, with 9 bases between them.

This chain connects TRBV3-1 (or the pseudogene TRBV3-2) to TRBJ1-3; D perhaps matches TRBD1 (5 bases). Trimming took 7 bases from V and 0 from J, leaving 13 bases between them. Germline loops: CDR1 LGHDT, CDR2 YNNKEL (reference sequence). The length of the CDR3 is 15 residues. The CDR3 nucleotides are TGTGCCAGCACCATGGGGGGGACCTCTGGAAACACCATATATTTT. Translation: CASTMGGTSGNTIYF.

V usage is TRBV4-1 and J usage is TRBJ2-5, with TRBD1 matching over 7 bases. This CDR3 is built from 16 residues. Germline V CDR1 and CDR2: MGHRA, YSYEKL. J lost 2 bases, V lost 4 bases, and 10 bases had no gene match. The CDR3 sequence: CASSRDGQALQETQYF. CDR3 sequence (DNA): TGCGCCAGCAGCCGAGATGGACAGGCTCTACAAGAGACCCAGTACTTC.

The V gene is TRBV4-1, the J gene TRBJ2-5; 9 bases align to TRBD1. Germline CDR1 MGHRA, CDR2 YSYEKL. The CDR3 totals 16 residues. Trimming at V came to 0 bases and at J to 3 bases, leaving 5 bases not matched to a gene. The CDR3 protein is CASSQDSTGGEETQYF. In nucleotides, the CDR3 is TGCGCCAGCAGCCAAGATTCCACAGGGGGCGAAGAGACCCAGTACTTC.

This sequence joins TRBV15 and TRBJ2-2; D is uncertain. CDR1 LNHNV and CDR2 YYDKDF come from the germline V gene (reference sequence). Trimming stripped 2 bases from V and 2 bases from J, with 6 bases between. The CDR3 has 14 residues. CDR3 amino acids: CATSRRSNTGELFF. CDR3 nucleotide sequence: TGTGCCACCAGCAGACGCAGTAACACCGGGGAGCTGTTTTTT.

The V gene is TRBV2, the J gene TRBJ2-2, with D possibly TRBD2 on 5 matching bases. Germline V gene lookup returns CDR1 SNHLY and CDR2 FYNNEI. The CDR3 runs to 14 residues. V was shortened by 0 bases and J by 6 bases, with 8 bases between the two germline ends. CDR3 nucleotide sequence: TGTGCCAGCAGTGAAGCGAGGGCGTCCGGGGAGCTGTTTTTT. Its translation: CASSEARASGELFF.

This clone has just one count. The V and J genes are TRBV24-1 and TRBJ2-2; D possibly corresponds to TRBD2 (7 bases). This CDR3 has 15 amino acids. Germline V lookup: CDR1 KGHDR, CDR2 SFDVKD. V lost 6 bases and J 3 bases, leaving 13 bases between the germline ends. CDR3 protein: CATSWWGGDTGELFF. The CDR3 bases are TGTGCCACCAGTTGGTGGGGGGGCGACACCGGGGAGCTGTTTTTT.

The V and J genes are TRBV28 and TRBJ2-5; 11 bases line up with TRBD1. V was pared by 4 bases and J by 5 bases, with 6 bases of the junction left unmatched. The CDR3 sequence is 15 residues long. Germline values: CDR1 MDHEN, CDR2 SYDVKM. For the CDR3, the DNA is TGTGCCAGCAGTTCCCCGGGACAGGGGGTTGAGACCCAGTACTTC. This sequence encodes CASSSPGQGVETQYF.

The chain couples TRBV10-2 to TRBJ1-3; 8 bases match TRBD1. Germline CDR1 and CDR2: WSHSY and SAAADI. CDR3 length: 19 amino acids. Trimming removed 0 bases from V and 0 bases from J; junction bases left unmatched: 10. In DNA form, the CDR3 reads TGCGCCAGCAGTGAGTCCCTAGGACAGGGAGTCCTCTCTGGAAACACCATATATTTT. Encoded protein: CASSESLGQGVLSGNTIYF.

This clone was observed once. The V and J genes are TRBV11-3 and TRBJ2-2; D ambiguous. The CDR3 totals 12 residues. The V and J ends lost 4 bases and 5 bases respectively, with 5 bases between them. Germline V lookup: CDR1 SGHNT, CDR2 YENEEA. The CDR3 nucleotides read TGTGCCAGCAGCTGGCCGACCGGGGAGCTGTTTTTT. It translates to CASSWPTGELFF.

The V call is TRBV5-1, the J call TRBJ2-7, with 10 bases identical to TRBD1. The CDR3 is made up of 15 amino acids. Trimming removed 4 bases from V and 1 base from J; junction bases left unmatched: 5. Per germline, CDR1 SGHRS and CDR2 YFSETQ. CDR3 in amino acids: CASSGGQGRSYEQYF. For the CDR3, the DNA is TGCGCCAGCAGCGGGGGACAGGGGAGGTCCTACGAGCAGTACTTC.

This clone came up once. The J gene is TRBJ1-1, the V gene TRBV6-1; no clear D. V was trimmed by 0 bases and J by 1 base, leaving 9 bases between them. This CDR3 has 15 amino acids. Germline CDR1 and CDR2: MNHNS and SASEGT. The CDR3 DNA is TGTGCCAGCAGTGAAGCGTGGCACAAGAACACTGAAGCTTTCTTT. Protein sequence: CASSEAWHKNTEAFF.

The chain uses TRBV3-1 (or the pseudogene TRBV3-2) and TRBJ2-5, with D uncertain. This CDR3 contains 15 residues. V lost 6 bases and J 0 bases, leaving 14 bases between the germline ends. Germline loops: CDR1 LGHDT, CDR2 YNNKEL (reference sequence). DNA of the CDR3: TGTGCCAGCAGGGCGACCACAGAGTACCAAGAGACCCAGTACTTC. The encoded protein is CASRATTEYQETQYF.

The J gene is TRBJ2-7, the V gene TRBV28, with 8 bases identical to TRBD1. J gave up 7 bases and V 6 bases, and 14 bases lay outside the gene matches. This CDR3 comprises 15 residues. Per germline, CDR1 MDHEN and CDR2 SYDVKM. The DNA for the CDR3 is TGTGCCAGCAGCAGGAACACCTTACAGGGGGTTGAGCAGTACTTC. Protein: CASSRNTLQGVEQYF. Supplemented by reference TRBV28 and TRBJ2-7, the full variable domain reads DVKVTQSSRYLVKRTGEKVFLECVQDMDHENMFWYRQDPGLGLRLIYFSYDVKMKEKGDIPEGYSVSREKKERFSLILESASTNQTSMYLCASSRNTLQGVEQYFGPGTRLTVT.

This clone showed up just once. At one end, the junction sequence differs from germline, possibly due to a read error. This specimen includes other DNA sequences encoding the same CDR3. The genes are TRBV3-1 (or the pseudogene TRBV3-2) and TRBJ1-2, with 8 bases that match TRBD1. Germline loops: CDR1 LGHDT, CDR2 YNNKEL (reference sequence). The CDR3 loop spans 15 amino acids. Here the CDR3 reads CASSQGQGSAYGYTF. In DNA, the CDR3 is TGCGCCAGCAGCCAAGGACAGGGTAGTGCCTATGGCTACACCTTC.

This chain connects TRBV6-5 to TRBJ1-2; D is uncertain. CDR1 MNHEY and CDR2 SVGAGI come from the germline V gene. With 0 bases removed from V and 7 bases from J, the gap between germline ends came to 9 bases. The CDR3 sequence is 13 residues long. Written as DNA, the CDR3 is TGTGCCAGCAGTTACTCTCCCCTTTTTGGCTACACCTTC. Its protein product is CASSYSPLFGYTF.

This chain uses TRBV27 with TRBJ1-5; 11 bases map to TRBD1. This CDR3 has 14 residues. Germline trimming cut 5 bases from V and 7 bases from J; bases unmatched to any gene: 4. The germline gives CDR1 MNHEY, CDR2 SMNVEV (reference sequence). CDR3 in amino acids: CASSPGQGGQPQHF. The CDR3, as DNA: TGTGCCAGCAGTCCGGGACAGGGGGGACAGCCCCAGCATTTT.

This clone was detected once. The J gene is TRBJ2-5, the V gene TRBV23-1; D is undetermined. TRBV23-1 qualifies as an ORF whose function is uncertain. This CDR3 is built from 11 residues. V lost 3 bases and J lost 10, with 9 bases in between. In DNA form, the CDR3 reads TGCGCCAGCAGTCAGGGCCTAATCCAGTACTTC. Protein sequence: CASSQGLIQYF.

V usage is TRBV28 and J usage is TRBJ2-7; 11 nucleotides line up with TRBD2. The CDR3 is 15 amino acids. V trimming: 5 bases; J trimming: 0 bases; junction bases outside the gene matches: 3. Germline assignment: CDR1 MDHEN and CDR2 SYDVKM. As DNA, the CDR3 is TGTGCCAGCAGTCGACTAGCGGGAAACTCCTACGAGCAGTACTTC. This sequence encodes CASSRLAGNSYEQYF.

The V gene is TRBV5-4, the J gene TRBJ2-3; 9 positions match TRBD2. Germline V CDR1 and CDR2: SGHNT, YYREEE (reference sequence). The ends lost 2 bases at V and 5 bases at J; junction bases unmatched: 6. The CDR3 covers 15 residues. Here the CDR3 reads CASSFGGRAVDTQYF. The CDR3, as DNA: TGTGCCAGCAGCTTCGGCGGGAGGGCCGTAGATACGCAGTATTTT.